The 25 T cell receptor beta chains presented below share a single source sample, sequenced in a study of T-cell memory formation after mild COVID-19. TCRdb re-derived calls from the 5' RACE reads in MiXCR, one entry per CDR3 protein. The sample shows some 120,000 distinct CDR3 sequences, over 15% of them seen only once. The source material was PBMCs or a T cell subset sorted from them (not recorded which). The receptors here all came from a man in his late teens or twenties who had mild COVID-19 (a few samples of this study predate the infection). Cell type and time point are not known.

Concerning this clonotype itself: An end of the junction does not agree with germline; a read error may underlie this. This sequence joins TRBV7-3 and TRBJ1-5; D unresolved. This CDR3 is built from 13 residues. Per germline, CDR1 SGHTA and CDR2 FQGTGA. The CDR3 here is CASNLLVDQPQHF. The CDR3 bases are TGTGCCAGCAACTTATTGGTGGATCAGCCCCAGCATTTT.

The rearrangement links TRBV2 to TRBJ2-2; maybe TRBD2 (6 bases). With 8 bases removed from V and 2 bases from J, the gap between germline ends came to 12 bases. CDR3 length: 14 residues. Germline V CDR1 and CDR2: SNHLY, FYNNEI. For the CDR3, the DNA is TGTGCCAGCCGGGAGAAACTCAACACCGGGGAGCTGTTTTTT. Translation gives CASREKLNTGELFF.

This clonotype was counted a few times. In nucleotides, the CDR3 is TGTGCCAGCAGCTTAGCCGGGACAGGGGCCGCCGGGGGCGAGCAGTACGTC. Residues: CASSLAGTGAAGGEQYV. The gene calls are TRBV7-8 and TRBJ2-7, with 10 positions matching TRBD1. V gave up 0 bases and J gave up 6 bases; unmatched junction bases: 11. The CDR3 length is 17 residues. Germline V lookup: CDR1 SGHVS, CDR2 FQNEAQ.

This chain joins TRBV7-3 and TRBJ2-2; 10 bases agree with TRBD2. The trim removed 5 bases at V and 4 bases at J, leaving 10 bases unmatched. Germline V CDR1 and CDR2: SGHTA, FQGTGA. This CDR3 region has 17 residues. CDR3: CASSPSKAGGSTGELFF. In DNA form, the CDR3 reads TGTGCCAGCAGCCCGTCGAAAGCGGGGGGGTCCACCGGGGAGCTGTTTTTT.

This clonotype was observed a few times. For the CDR3, the DNA is TGCAGCGTACTTCGAACAGATAGAGAAAAACTGTTTTTT. It yields the protein CSVLRTDREKLFF. The chain joins TRBV29-1 to TRBJ1-4; D is unresolved. There are 13 residues in the CDR3. Between the trimmed V and J ends, which lost 6 bases and 8 bases, there was a span of 16 bases. CDR1 SQVTM and CDR2 ANQGSEA come from the germline V gene.

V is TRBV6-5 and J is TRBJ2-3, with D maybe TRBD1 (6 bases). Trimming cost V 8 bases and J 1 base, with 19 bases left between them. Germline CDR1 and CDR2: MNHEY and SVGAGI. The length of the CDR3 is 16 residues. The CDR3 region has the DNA TGTGCCAGCTCATTACTGCAGGGGATCGGCACAGATACGCAGTATTTT. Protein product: CASSLLQGIGTDTQYF.

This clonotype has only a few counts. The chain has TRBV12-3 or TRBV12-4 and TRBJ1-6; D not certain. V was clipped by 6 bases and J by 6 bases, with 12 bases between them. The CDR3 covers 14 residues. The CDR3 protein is CASRLGEGNSPLHF. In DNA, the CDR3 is TGTGCCAGCAGGCTCGGGGAGGGTAATTCACCCCTCCACTTT.

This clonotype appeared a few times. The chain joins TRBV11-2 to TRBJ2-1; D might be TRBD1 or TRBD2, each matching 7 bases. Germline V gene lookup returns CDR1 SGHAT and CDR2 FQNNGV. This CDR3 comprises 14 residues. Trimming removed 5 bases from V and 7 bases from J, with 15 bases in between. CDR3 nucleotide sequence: TGTGCCAGCAGCCCAGGGGGAGGGCGAAATGAGCAGTTCTTC. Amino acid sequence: CASSPGGGRNEQFF.

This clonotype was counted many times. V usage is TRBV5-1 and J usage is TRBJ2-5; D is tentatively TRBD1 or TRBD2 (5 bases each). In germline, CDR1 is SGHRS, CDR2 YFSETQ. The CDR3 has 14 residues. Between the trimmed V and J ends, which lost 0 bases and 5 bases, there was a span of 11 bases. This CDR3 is CASSLDGARETQYF. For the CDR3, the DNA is TGCGCCAGCAGCTTGGACGGGGCGCGGGAGACCCAGTACTTC. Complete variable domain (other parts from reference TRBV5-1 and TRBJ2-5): KAGVTQTPRYLIKTRGQQVTLSCSPISGHRSVSWYQQTPGQGLQFLFEYFSETQRNKGNFPGRFSGRQFSNSRSEMNVSTLELGDSALYLCASSLDGARETQYFGPGTRLLVL.

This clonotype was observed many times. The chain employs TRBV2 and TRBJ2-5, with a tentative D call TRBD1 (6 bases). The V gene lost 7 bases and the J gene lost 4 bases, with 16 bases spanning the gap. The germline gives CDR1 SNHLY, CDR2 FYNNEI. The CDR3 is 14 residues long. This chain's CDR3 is CASMDSSPRETQYF. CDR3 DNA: TGTGCCAGCATGGACAGCTCCCCTAGAGAGACCCAGTACTTC.

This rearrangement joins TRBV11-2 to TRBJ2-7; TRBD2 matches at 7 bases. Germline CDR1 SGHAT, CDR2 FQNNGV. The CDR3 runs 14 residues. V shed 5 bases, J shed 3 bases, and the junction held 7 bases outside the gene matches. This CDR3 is CASSRGGRGYEQYF. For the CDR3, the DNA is TGTGCCAGCAGCCGGGGAGGGAGAGGCTACGAGCAGTACTTC.

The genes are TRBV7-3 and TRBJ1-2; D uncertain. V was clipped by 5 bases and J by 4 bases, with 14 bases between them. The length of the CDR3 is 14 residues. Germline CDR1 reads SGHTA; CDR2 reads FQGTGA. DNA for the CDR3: TGTGCCAGCAGCAACGGCGGGTTCGGCTATGGCTACACCTTC. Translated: CASSNGGFGYGYTF. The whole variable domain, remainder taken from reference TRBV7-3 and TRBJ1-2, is GAGVSQTPSNKVTEKGKYVELRCDPISGHTALYWYRQSLGQGPEFLIYFQGTGAADDSGLPNDRFFAVRPEGSVSTLKIQRTERGDSAVYLCASSNGGFGYGYTFGSGTRLTVV.

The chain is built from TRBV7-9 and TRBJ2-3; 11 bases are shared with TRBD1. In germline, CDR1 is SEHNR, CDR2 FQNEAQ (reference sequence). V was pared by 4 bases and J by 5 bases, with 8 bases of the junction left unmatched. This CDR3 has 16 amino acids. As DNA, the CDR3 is TGTGCCAGCAGCTCACCCCGGACAGGGGGCGAAGATACGCAGTATTTT. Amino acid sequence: CASSSPRTGGEDTQYF.

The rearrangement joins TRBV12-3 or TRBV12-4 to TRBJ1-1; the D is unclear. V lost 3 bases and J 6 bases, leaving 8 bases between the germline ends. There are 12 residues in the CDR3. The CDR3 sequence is CASSFSGPEAFF. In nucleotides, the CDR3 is TGTGCCAGCAGTTTTTCCGGCCCTGAAGCTTTCTTT.

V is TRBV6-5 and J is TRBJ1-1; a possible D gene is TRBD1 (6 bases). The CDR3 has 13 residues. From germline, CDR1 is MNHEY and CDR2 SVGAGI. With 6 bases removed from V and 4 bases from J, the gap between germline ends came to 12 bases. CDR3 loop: CASRNRVGTEAFF. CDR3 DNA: TGTGCCAGCAGAAACAGGGTTGGCACTGAAGCTTTCTTT.

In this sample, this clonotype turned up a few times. For the CDR3, the DNA is TGTGCCAGCCTCCAGGGGGGGGGCAATGAGCAGTTCTTC. It translates to CASLQGGGNEQFF. This chain joins TRBV7-2 and TRBJ2-1, with D perhaps being TRBD1 or TRBD2 (7 bases each). Trimming cost V 8 bases and J 6 bases, with 14 bases left between them. In germline, CDR1 is SGHTA, CDR2 FQGNSA. CDR3 length: 13 amino acids.

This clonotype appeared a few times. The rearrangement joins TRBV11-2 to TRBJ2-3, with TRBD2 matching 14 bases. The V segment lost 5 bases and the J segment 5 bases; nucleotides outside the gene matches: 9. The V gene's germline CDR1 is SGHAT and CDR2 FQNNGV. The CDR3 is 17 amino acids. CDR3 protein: CASSPRGLAGGLDTQYF. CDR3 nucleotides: TGTGCCAGCAGCCCGAGAGGACTAGCGGGGGGTTTAGATACGCAGTATTTT.

The CDR3, as DNA: TGTGCCAGCAGTTACTCCACGGGAGGGTGGAATTCACCCCTCCACTTT. Amino acids: CASSYSTGGWNSPLHF. The chain joins TRBV6-6 to TRBJ1-6; D remains ambiguous. V lost 0 bases and J 7 bases, leaving 13 bases between the germline ends. The CDR3 has 16 amino acids. Germline lookup yields CDR1 MNHNY and CDR2 SVGAGI (reference sequence).

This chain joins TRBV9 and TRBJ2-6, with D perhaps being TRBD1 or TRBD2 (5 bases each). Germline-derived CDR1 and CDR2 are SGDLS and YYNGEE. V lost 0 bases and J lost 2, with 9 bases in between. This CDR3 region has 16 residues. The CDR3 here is CASSVGRGAGANVLTF. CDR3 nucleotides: TGTGCCAGCAGCGTAGGAAGAGGGGCTGGGGCCAACGTCCTGACTTTC.

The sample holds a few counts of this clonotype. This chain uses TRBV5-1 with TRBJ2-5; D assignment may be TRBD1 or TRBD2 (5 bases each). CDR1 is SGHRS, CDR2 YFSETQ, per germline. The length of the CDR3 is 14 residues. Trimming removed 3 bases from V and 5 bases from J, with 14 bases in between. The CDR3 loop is CASSSPGDAETQYF. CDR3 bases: TGCGCCAGCAGCTCCCCTGGGGACGCGGAGACCCAGTACTTC. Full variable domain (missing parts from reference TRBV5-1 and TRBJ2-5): KAGVTQTPRYLIKTRGQQVTLSCSPISGHRSVSWYQQTPGQGLQFLFEYFSETQRNKGNFPGRFSGRQFSNSRSEMNVSTLELGDSALYLCASSSPGDAETQYFGPGTRLLVL.

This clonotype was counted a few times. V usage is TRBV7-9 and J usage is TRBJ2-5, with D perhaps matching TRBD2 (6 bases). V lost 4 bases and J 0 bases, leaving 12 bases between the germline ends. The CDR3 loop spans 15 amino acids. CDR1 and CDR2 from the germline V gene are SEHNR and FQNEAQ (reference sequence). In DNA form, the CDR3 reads TGTGCCAGCAGCTCGCGCCCGGGGGACCAAGAGACCCAGTACTTC. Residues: CASSSRPGDQETQYF.

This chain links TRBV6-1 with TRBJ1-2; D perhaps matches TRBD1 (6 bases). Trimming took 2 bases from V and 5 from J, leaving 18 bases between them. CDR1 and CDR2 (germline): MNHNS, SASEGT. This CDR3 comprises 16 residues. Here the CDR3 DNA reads TGTGCCAGCAGTGAATTCGGGGGCAGTATGTTATATGGCTACACCTTC. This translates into CASSEFGGSMLYGYTF.

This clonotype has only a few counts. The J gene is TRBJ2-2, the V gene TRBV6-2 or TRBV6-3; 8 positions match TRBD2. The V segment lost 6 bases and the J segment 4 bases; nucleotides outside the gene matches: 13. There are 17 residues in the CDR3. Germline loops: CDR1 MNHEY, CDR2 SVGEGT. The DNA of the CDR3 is TGTGCCAGCAGGCACCCCATCCGGGGGGGCCCCACCGGGGAGCTGTTTTTT. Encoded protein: CASRHPIRGGPTGELFF.

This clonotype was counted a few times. In nucleotides, the CDR3 is TGTGCCAGCAGTTGGACTAGCGGGGGGGACAATGAGCAGTTCTTC. Translated, it gives CASSWTSGGDNEQFF. The chain joins TRBV6-2 or TRBV6-3 to TRBJ2-1; TRBD2 aligns across 15 bases. The V segment lost 4 bases and the J segment 5 bases; nucleotides outside the gene matches: 0. The germline V gene has CDR1 MNHEY and CDR2 SVGEGT. The CDR3 contains 15 residues.

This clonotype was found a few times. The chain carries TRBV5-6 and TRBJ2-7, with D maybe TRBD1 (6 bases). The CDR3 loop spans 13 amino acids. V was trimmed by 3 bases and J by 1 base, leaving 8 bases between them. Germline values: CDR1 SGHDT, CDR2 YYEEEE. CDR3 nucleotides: TGTGCCAGCAGCTACGACAGGTCCTACGAGCAGTACGTC. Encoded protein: CASSYDRSYEQYV.